Given below is one T cell receptor (beta chain) in context. As yet, its antigen is unknown. Germline CDR1 SGHTA, CDR2 FQGNSA. The CDR3 length is 13 residues. The V end lost 4 bases, the J end lost 0 bases, and 4 bases lay between the germline ends. Genomic DNA came from blood regulatory T cells gated CD4+ CD25-high CD127-low. These data originate in a study of regulatory and conventional T cells in RAG deficiency. Study findings and constraints: Compared with controls, unique Treg TCR beta sequences dropped roughly 100-fold in Omenn syndrome and CID/AS. In Omenn syndrome, Treg and Tconv repertoires overlapped >85%.

Here immunoSEQ multiplex PCR was the method, and the copy in TCRdb shows in-frame clones only, minus some. This table has tens of thousands of clones, 80% to 95% appearing once. These same records also appear under a second study, on regulatory T cells. That study reports: Primers: 52 TRBV forward and 13 TRBJ reverse.

The sample comprised Tregs sorted from blood. The receptor was isolated from a human donor in good health. The rearrangement uses TRBV7-2 and TRBJ1-3; D is unresolved. DNA for the CDR3: TGTGCCAGCAGCTCTTTCTCTGGAAACACCATATATTTT. Translated, it gives CASSSFSGNTIYF.